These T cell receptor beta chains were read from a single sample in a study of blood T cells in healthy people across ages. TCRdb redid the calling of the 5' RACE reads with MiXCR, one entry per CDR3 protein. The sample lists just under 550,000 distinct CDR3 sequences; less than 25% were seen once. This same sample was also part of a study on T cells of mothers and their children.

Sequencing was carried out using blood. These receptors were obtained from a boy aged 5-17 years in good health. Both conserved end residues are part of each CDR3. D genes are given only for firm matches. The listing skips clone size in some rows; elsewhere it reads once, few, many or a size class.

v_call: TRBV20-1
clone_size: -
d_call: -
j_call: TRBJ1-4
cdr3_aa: CSARDGGYEKLFF
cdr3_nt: TGCAGTGCTAGAGATGGGGGATATGAAAAACTGTTTTTT

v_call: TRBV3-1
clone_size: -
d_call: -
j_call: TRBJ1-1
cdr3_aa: CAGSPTRMNTEAFF
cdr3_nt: TGTGCCGGCAGTCCAACTCGTATGAACACTGAAGCTTTCTTT

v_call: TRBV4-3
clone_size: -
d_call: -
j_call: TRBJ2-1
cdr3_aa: CASSQERQGYNEQFF
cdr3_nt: TGCGCCAGCAGCCAAGAGCGGCAGGGCTACAATGAGCAGTTCTTC

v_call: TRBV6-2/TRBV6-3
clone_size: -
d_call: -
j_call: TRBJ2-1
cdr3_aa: CASSYSGGPYNEQFF
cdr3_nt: TGTGCCAGCAGTTACTCCGGCGGGCCCTACAATGAGCAGTTCTTC

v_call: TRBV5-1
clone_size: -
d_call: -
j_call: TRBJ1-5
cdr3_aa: CASSLDRPDQPQHF
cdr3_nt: TGCGCCAGCAGCTTGGACAGGCCAGATCAGCCCCAGCATTTT

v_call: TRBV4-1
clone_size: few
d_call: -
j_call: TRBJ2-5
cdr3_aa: CASSQVNGGPKETQYF
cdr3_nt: TGCGCCAGCAGCCAAGTTAACGGGGGCCCAAAAGAGACCCAGTACTTC

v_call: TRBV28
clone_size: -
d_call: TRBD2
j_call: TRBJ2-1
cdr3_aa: CASIPRGVLVYNEQFF
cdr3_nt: TGTGCCAGCATCCCACGGGGGGTTCTCGTTTACAATGAGCAGTTCTTC

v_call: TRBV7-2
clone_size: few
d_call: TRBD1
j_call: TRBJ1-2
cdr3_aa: CASSLGGQGYNYGYTF
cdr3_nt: TGTGCCAGCAGCTTAGGAGGACAGGGGTATAACTATGGCTACACCTTC

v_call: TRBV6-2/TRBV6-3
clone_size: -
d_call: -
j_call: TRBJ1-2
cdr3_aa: CASSYVAGNYGYTF
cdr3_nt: TGTGCCAGCAGTTACGTGGCGGGGAACTATGGCTACACCTTC

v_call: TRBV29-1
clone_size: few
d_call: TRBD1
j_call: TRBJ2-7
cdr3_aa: CSVAGGTGTLSYEQYF
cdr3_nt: TGCAGCGTCGCAGGCGGGACAGGGACGCTCTCCTACGAGCAGTACTTC

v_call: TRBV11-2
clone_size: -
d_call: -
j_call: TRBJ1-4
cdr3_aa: CASSSQVSNEKLFF
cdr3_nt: TGTGCCAGCAGCTCACAGGTTTCAAATGAAAAACTGTTTTTT

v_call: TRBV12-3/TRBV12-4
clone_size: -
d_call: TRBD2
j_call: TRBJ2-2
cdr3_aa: CASSPGGGGLFSAGELFF
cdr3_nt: TGTGCCAGCAGTCCTGGTGGCGGGGGGCTCTTTTCCGCCGGGGAGCTGTTTTTT

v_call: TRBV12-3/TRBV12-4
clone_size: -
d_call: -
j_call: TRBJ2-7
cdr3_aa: CASSLEFTHEQYF
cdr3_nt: TGTGCCAGCAGTTTAGAATTCACTCACGAGCAGTACTTC

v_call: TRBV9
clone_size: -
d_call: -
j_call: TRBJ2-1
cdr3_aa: CASSVADYNEQFF
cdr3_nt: TGTGCCAGCAGCGTCGCCGATTACAATGAGCAGTTCTTC

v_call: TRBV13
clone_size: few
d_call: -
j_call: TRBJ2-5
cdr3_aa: CASSSKTGKETQYF
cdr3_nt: TGTGCCAGCAGCTCCAAGACAGGAAAAGAGACCCAGTACTTC

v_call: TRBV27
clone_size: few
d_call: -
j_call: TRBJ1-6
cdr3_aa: CASSLSGWGELNSPLHF
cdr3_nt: TGTGCCAGCAGTTTATCGGGATGGGGGGAGTTGAATTCACCCCTCCACTTT

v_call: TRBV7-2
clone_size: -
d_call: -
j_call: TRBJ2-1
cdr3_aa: CASSQTEVYNEQFF
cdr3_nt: TGTGCCAGCAGCCAGACGGAGGTATACAATGAGCAGTTCTTC

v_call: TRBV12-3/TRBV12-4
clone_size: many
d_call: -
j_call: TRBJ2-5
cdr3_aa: CASSLQRETQYF
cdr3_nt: TGTGCCAGCAGTTTACAACGTGAGACCCAGTACTTC

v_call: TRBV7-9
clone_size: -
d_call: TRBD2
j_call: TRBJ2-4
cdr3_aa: CASSSQGTSLTKNIQYF
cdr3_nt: TGTGCCAGCAGCTCCCAAGGGACTAGCTTAACCAAAAACATTCAGTACTTC

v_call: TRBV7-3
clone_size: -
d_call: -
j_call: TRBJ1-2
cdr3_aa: CASSLSGCGYTF
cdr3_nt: TGTGCCAGCAGCTTATCTGGGTGCGGCTACACCTTC

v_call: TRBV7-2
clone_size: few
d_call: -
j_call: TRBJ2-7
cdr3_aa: CASSLAGLNYEQYF
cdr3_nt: TGTGCCAGCAGCTTAGCCGGACTCAACTACGAGCAGTACTTC

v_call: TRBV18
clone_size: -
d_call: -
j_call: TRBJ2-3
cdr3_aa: CASSLQGKADTQYF
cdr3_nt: TGTGCCAGCTCACTGCAGGGTAAAGCAGATACGCAGTATTTT

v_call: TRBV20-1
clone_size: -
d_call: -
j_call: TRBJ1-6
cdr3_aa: CSARSGGAYNSPLHF
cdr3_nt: TGCAGTGCTAGATCTGGGGGAGCCTATAATTCACCCCTCCACTTT

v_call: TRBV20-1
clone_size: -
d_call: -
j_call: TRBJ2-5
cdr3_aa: CSARGQFQETQYF
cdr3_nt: TGCAGTGCTAGAGGGCAGTTCCAAGAGACCCAGTACTTC

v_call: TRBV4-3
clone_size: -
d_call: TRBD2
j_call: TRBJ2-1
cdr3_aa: CASSQDGLAGDYNEQFF
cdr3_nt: TGCGCCAGCAGCCAAGATGGGCTAGCGGGAGATTACAATGAGCAGTTCTTC

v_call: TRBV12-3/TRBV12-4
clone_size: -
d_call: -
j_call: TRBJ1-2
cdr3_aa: CASSFQLNYGYTF
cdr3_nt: TGTGCCAGCAGTTTCCAGCTCAACTATGGCTACACCTTC

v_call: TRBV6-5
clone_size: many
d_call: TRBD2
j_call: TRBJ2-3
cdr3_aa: CASSLLAGGPDTQYF
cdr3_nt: TGTGCCAGCAGTTTACTAGCGGGGGGGCCAGATACGCAGTATTTT

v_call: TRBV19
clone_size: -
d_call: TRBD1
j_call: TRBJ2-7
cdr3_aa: CASSTSPGQRTYEQYF
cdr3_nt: TGTGCCAGTAGTACTAGTCCGGGACAGAGAACCTACGAGCAGTACTTC

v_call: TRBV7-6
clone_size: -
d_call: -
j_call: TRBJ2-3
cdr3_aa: CASSPKIFRVDTRLGTDTQYF
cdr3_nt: TGTGCCAGCAGCCCCAAAATCTTTAGGGTGGATACTAGACTCGGCACAGATACGCAGTATTTT

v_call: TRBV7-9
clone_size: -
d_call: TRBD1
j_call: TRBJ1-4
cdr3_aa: CASSSRETGDEKLFF
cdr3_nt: TGTGCCAGCAGCTCGCGTGAGACAGGGGATGAAAAACTGTTTTTT

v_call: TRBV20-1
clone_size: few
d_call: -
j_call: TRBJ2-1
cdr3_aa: CSGVGGGGLYNEQFF
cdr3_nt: TGCAGTGGGGTTGGGGGAGGAGGATTATACAATGAGCAGTTCTTC

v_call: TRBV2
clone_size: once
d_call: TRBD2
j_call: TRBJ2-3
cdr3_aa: CASSQRAGGNTDTQYF
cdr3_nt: TGTGCCAGCAGTCAGAGAGCGGGGGGAAACACAGATACGCAGTATTTT

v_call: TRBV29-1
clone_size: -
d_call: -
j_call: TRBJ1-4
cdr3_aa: CSVGARGNEKLFF
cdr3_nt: TGCAGCGTTGGTGCAAGGGGGAATGAAAAACTGTTTTTT

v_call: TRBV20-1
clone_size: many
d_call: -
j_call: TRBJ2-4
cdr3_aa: CSASLGGYIQYF
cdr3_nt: TGCAGTGCTAGCCTGGGGGGCTACATTCAGTACTTC

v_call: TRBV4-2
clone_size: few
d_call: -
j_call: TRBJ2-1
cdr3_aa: CASSQVGADDYNEQFF
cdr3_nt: TGTGCCAGCAGCCAAGTGGGGGCGGATGATTACAATGAGCAGTTCTTC

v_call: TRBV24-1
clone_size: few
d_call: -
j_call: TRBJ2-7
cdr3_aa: CATSGSVPDEQYF
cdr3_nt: TGTGCCACCAGTGGTTCAGTTCCGGACGAGCAGTACTTC

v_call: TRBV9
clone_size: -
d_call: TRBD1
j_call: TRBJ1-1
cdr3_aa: CASSPQLGQYNTGAFF
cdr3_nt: TGTGCCAGCAGCCCCCAACTGGGACAGTATAACACTGGAGCTTTCTTT

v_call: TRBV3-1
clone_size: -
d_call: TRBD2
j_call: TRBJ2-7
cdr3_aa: CASSQEFYQREGKQYF
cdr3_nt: TGTGCCAGCAGCCAAGAATTTTACCAGCGGGAGGGCAAGCAGTACTTC